This TCR beta chain was recovered during a study of shared clonotypes between healthy human individuals. When replicate PCRs were run on sorted subsets, they used around 200 ng DNA, about 30,000 T cell genomes. Assay: immunoSEQ multiplex PCR; the TCRdb copy retains only in-frame clones and omits some. Of around 750,000 clones in the sample, less than 85% are singletons; the top ten hold around 1.6%. The J segment lost 0 bases and the V segment lost 7 bases, leaving 6 bases of the junction unmatched. Germline CDR1 and CDR2: ENHRY and SYGVKD. The CDR3 length is 16 residues. There are many counts of this clone. Its antigen is currently unknown. Those who donated were healthy HIV-negative adults, with no recent acute infections or vaccinations reported. The study's findings and limits: A small donor pool kept down the genetic and exposure-history diversity that was represented. Relative to their counterparts shared across all four donors, non-shared clonotypes exhibited diminished generation probabilities.

The sequencing input was memory CD4+ T cells sorted from blood. The sample's subset: CD45RA-negative fraction. The sequence came from a woman aged 25 to 39 in good health. This sequence joins TRBV10-3 and TRBJ2-6; 7 nucleotides match TRBD2. CDR3 sequence (DNA): TGTGCCATCACCGGGGCTAGCGGCTCTGGGGCCAACGTCCTGACTTTC. Encoded protein: CAITGASGSGANVLTF.